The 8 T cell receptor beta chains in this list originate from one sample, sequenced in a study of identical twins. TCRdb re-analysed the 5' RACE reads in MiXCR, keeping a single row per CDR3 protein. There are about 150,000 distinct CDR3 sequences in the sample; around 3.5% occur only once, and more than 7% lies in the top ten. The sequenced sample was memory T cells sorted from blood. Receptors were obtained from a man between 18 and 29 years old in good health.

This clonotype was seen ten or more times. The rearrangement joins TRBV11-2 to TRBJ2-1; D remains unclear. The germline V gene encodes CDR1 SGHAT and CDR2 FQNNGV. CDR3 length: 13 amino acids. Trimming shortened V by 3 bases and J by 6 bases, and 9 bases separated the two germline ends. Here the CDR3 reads CASSLRPRNEQFF. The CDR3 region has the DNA TGTGCCAGCAGCTTGAGGCCTCGCAATGAGCAGTTCTTC.

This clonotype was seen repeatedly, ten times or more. In nucleotides, the CDR3 is TGTGCCAGTAGTACCGCCGCGACTAGAGAAAACAATGAGCAGTTCTTC. Protein product: CASSTAATRENNEQFF. The V gene is TRBV19, the J gene TRBJ2-1, with D possibly TRBD2 on 6 matching bases. Per the germline V gene, CDR1 is LNHDA and CDR2 is SQIVND (reference sequence). The CDR3 sequence is 16 residues long. V lost 4 bases, J lost 5 bases, and 18 bases lay in between.

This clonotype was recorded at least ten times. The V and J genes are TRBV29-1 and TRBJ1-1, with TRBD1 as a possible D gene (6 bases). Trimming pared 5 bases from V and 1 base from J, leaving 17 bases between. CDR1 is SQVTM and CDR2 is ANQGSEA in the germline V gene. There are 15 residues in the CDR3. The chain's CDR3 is CSVLGHRGWNTEAFF. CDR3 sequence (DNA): TGCAGCGTTTTGGGACACCGGGGCTGGAACACTGAAGCTTTCTTT.

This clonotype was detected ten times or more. CDR3: CASREGSEQFF. CDR3 sequence (DNA): TGTGCCAGCCGAGAAGGGAGTGAGCAGTTCTTC. The V gene is TRBV27, the J gene TRBJ2-1; weak D call: TRBD2 (5 bases). Looked up from germline, CDR1 is MNHEY and CDR2 is SMNVEV (reference sequence). This CDR3 has 11 amino acids. V dropped 8 bases and J dropped 9 bases, with 11 bases sitting between them.

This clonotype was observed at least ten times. The CDR3 is CSVPASVSSYEQYF. The CDR3 coding sequence is TGCAGCGTCCCAGCTAGTGTTAGCTCCTACGAGCAGTACTTC. The chain links TRBV29-1 to TRBJ2-7; no clear D gene. Germline V CDR1 and CDR2: SQVTM, ANQGSEA. This CDR3 contains 14 residues. Trimming removed 6 bases at V and 0 bases at J, with 15 bases between.

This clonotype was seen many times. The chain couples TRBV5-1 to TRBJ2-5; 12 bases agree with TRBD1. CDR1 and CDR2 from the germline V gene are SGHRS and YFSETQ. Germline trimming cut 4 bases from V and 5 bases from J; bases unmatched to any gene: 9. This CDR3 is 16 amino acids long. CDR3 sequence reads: CASSPEGQGAGETQYF. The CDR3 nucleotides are TGCGCCAGCAGCCCCGAGGGACAGGGGGCAGGCGAGACCCAGTACTTC.

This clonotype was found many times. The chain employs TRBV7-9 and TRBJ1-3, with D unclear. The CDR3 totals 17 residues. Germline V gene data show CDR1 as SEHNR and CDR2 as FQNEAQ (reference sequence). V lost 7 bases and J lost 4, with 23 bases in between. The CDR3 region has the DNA TGTGCCAGCACCCCCTACCTTGGTCGGGAGCAGGGAAACACCATATATTTT. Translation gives CASTPYLGREQGNTIYF. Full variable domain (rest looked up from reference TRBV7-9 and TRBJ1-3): DTGVSQNPRHKITKRGQNVTFRCDPISEHNRLYWYRQTLGQGPEFLTYFQNEAQLEKSRLLSDRFSAERPKGSFSTLEIQRTEQGDSAMYLCASTPYLGREQGNTIYFGEGSWLTVV.

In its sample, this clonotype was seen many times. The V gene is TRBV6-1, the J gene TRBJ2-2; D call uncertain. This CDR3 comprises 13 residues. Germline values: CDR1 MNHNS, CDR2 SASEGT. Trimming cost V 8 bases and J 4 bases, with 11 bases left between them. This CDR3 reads CASRSNPTGELFF. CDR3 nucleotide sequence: TGTGCCAGCCGGAGTAATCCCACCGGGGAGCTGTTTTTT.